Listed below are T cell receptor beta chains from one sample, sequenced in a study of T cells in Graves' hyperthyroidism and ophthalmopathy. TCRdb used MiXCR to reprocess the multiplex PCR reads, holding one entry per CDR3 protein. This table holds roughly 530,000 distinct CDR3 sequences, under 20% found once. Specimen: blood. These receptors all come from a woman under 30 with Graves' ophthalmopathy. The CDR3 runs from the conserved cysteine through the conserved F or W. The order of the fields is V gene, clone size, D gene, J gene, CDR3 DNA, CDR3 protein. D genes are given only for firm matches. Clone size, where shown, is once, few, many, or a class for clones that have expanded.

V gene: TRBV19; clone size: few; D gene: TRBD2; J gene: TRBJ2-2; CDR3 DNA: TGTGCCAGTAGTATCACTAAGACTAGCGGGCCCGGGGAGCTGTTTTTT; CDR3 protein: CASSITKTSGPGELFF
V gene: TRBV2; clone size: many; D gene: NA; J gene: TRBJ1-1; CDR3 DNA: TGTGCCAGCCAGGGACACGAAGCTTTCTTT; CDR3 protein: CASQGHEAFF
V gene: TRBV12-3/TRBV12-4; clone size: many; D gene: NA; J gene: TRBJ1-3; CDR3 DNA: TGTGCCAGCAGTTCGACAACTGGAAACACCATATATTTT; CDR3 protein: CASSSTTGNTIYF
V gene: TRBV7-9; clone size: NA; D gene: NA; J gene: TRBJ2-1; CDR3 DNA: TGTGCCAGCAGCCCCGGGGTGGGCTACAATGAGCAGTTCTTC; CDR3 protein: CASSPGVGYNEQFF
V gene: TRBV20-1; clone size: few; D gene: TRBD2; J gene: TRBJ2-3; CDR3 DNA: TGCAGTGCTAGAGAGGGGACTAGCGGGGGGGTCGGACCCACAGATACGCAGTATTTT; CDR3 protein: CSAREGTSGGVGPTDTQYF
V gene: TRBV3-1; clone size: many; D gene: NA; J gene: TRBJ2-3; CDR3 DNA: TGTGCCAGCAGCCCGGACCCAGATACGCAGTATTTT; CDR3 protein: CASSPDPDTQYF
V gene: TRBV5-1; clone size: many; D gene: NA; J gene: TRBJ2-3; CDR3 DNA: TGCGCCAGCAGCGCAGTGATGCAGCCCACAGATACGCAGTATTTT; CDR3 protein: CASSAVMQPTDTQYF
V gene: TRBV19; clone size: few; D gene: TRBD1; J gene: TRBJ1-2; CDR3 DNA: TGTGCCAGCCTAACAGGGGAAACGTCTGGCTACACCTTC; CDR3 protein: CASLTGETSGYTF
V gene: TRBV13; clone size: many; D gene: NA; J gene: TRBJ1-1; CDR3 DNA: TGTGCCAGCAGCTTGGATACGGGGAACACTGAAGCTTTCTTT; CDR3 protein: CASSLDTGNTEAFF
V gene: TRBV30; clone size: many; D gene: NA; J gene: TRBJ2-5; CDR3 DNA: TGTGCCTGGAGTTCGAAGAGGGGAATAGAAGAGACCCAGTACTTC; CDR3 protein: CAWSSKRGIEETQYF
V gene: TRBV3-1; clone size: NA; D gene: NA; J gene: TRBJ2-1; CDR3 DNA: TGTGCCAGCAGCCAAGGCGAAGGAAGGGACTACAATGAGCAGTTCTTC; CDR3 protein: CASSQGEGRDYNEQFF
V gene: TRBV30; clone size: many; D gene: TRBD1; J gene: TRBJ2-7; CDR3 DNA: TGTGCCTGGGGGACAGGCTACGAGCAGTACTTC; CDR3 protein: CAWGTGYEQYF
V gene: TRBV20-1; clone size: NA; D gene: TRBD1; J gene: TRBJ2-2; CDR3 DNA: TGCAGTGCTAGCGGACAGGTACAGGACACCGGGGAGCTGTTTTTT; CDR3 protein: CSASGQVQDTGELFF
V gene: TRBV11-2; clone size: many; D gene: NA; J gene: TRBJ2-7; CDR3 DNA: TGTGCCAGCAGAGACTTCCGGGACTCGGCAACCTACGAGCAGTACTTC; CDR3 protein: CASRDFRDSATYEQYF
V gene: TRBV3-1; clone size: few; D gene: NA; J gene: TRBJ2-6; CDR3 DNA: TGTGCCAGCAGCCAAGTCGGATCTGGGGCCAACGTCCTGACTTTC; CDR3 protein: CASSQVGSGANVLTF
V gene: TRBV7-8; clone size: many; D gene: TRBD2; J gene: TRBJ2-7; CDR3 DNA: TGTGCCAGCAGCTCCAGCGGGCGACTAGCGGAGTCCTACGAGCAGTACTTC; CDR3 protein: CASSSSGRLAESYEQYF
V gene: TRBV2; clone size: NA; D gene: TRBD1; J gene: TRBJ2-2; CDR3 DNA: TGTGCCAGCAGAGGACAGGGGACTCACACCGGGGAGCTGTTTTTT; CDR3 protein: CASRGQGTHTGELFF
V gene: TRBV6-1; clone size: NA; D gene: NA; J gene: TRBJ1-1; CDR3 DNA: TGTGCCAGCAGTGAAACCGGTAGGTCGGCTGAAGCTTTCTTT; CDR3 protein: CASSETGRSAEAFF
V gene: TRBV28; clone size: NA; D gene: NA; J gene: TRBJ1-3; CDR3 DNA: TGTGCCAGTTTTCCAGGGGTCTCTGGAAACACCATATATTTT; CDR3 protein: CASFPGVSGNTIYF
V gene: TRBV9; clone size: many; D gene: TRBD1; J gene: TRBJ2-1; CDR3 DNA: TGTGCCAGCAGTCCCCCTACCGGGACAGGGGGTAGTTTCAATGAGCAGTTCTTC; CDR3 protein: CASSPPTGTGGSFNEQFF
V gene: TRBV19; clone size: NA; D gene: NA; J gene: TRBJ1-5; CDR3 DNA: TGTGCCAGTAGTATGGGTTGGAATCAGCCCCAGCATTTT; CDR3 protein: CASSMGWNQPQHF
V gene: TRBV13; clone size: NA; D gene: TRBD1; J gene: TRBJ1-5; CDR3 DNA: TGTGCCAGCAGCTTACGACAGGGAGGCGGTCAGCCCCAGCATTTT; CDR3 protein: CASSLRQGGGQPQHF
V gene: TRBV6-1; clone size: many; D gene: NA; J gene: TRBJ2-1; CDR3 DNA: TGTGCCAGCGTCCCCGGGACATACCACAATGAGCAGTTCTTC; CDR3 protein: CASVPGTYHNEQFF
V gene: TRBV19; clone size: NA; D gene: NA; J gene: TRBJ2-1; CDR3 DNA: TGTGCCAGTAGTACCCCCGGGACTTCCCCTGACCAGTTCTTC; CDR3 protein: CASSTPGTSPDQFF
V gene: TRBV6-1; clone size: few; D gene: TRBD2; J gene: TRBJ2-5; CDR3 DNA: TGTGCCAGCAGGGAGGGACTAGCGGAGACCCAGTACTTC; CDR3 protein: CASREGLAETQYF
V gene: TRBV27; clone size: few; D gene: NA; J gene: TRBJ2-1; CDR3 DNA: TGTGCCAGCAAAGGACTGATTTACAATGAGCAGTTCTTC; CDR3 protein: CASKGLIYNEQFF
V gene: TRBV6-5; clone size: NA; D gene: NA; J gene: TRBJ2-2; CDR3 DNA: TGTGCCAGCAGTTACGCAGGGGGGTCCGGGGAGCTGTTTTTT; CDR3 protein: CASSYAGGSGELFF
V gene: TRBV7-3; clone size: many; D gene: TRBD2; J gene: TRBJ2-1; CDR3 DNA: TGTGCCAGCAGCCGGACTAGCGGGCTCAATGAGCAGTTCTTC; CDR3 protein: CASSRTSGLNEQFF
V gene: TRBV20-1; clone size: few; D gene: NA; J gene: TRBJ1-5; CDR3 DNA: TGCAGTGCTCATACTCTTCGCGGGGCGCGCGGCAATCAGCCCCAGCATTTT; CDR3 protein: CSAHTLRGARGNQPQHF
V gene: TRBV7-9; clone size: many; D gene: NA; J gene: TRBJ1-1; CDR3 DNA: TGTGCCAGCAGCCCTACCAGTGCGAACACTGAAGCTTTCTTT; CDR3 protein: CASSPTSANTEAFF
V gene: TRBV29-1; clone size: once; D gene: NA; J gene: TRBJ2-2; CDR3 DNA: TGCAGCGTTCCCTTCGGGGGAACCTGGGAGCTGTTTTTT; CDR3 protein: CSVPFGGTWELFF
V gene: TRBV2; clone size: many; D gene: NA; J gene: TRBJ1-1; CDR3 DNA: TGTGCCAGCAGTGATATCGGCCACATGAACACTGAAGCTTTCTTT; CDR3 protein: CASSDIGHMNTEAFF
V gene: TRBV20-1; clone size: few; D gene: NA; J gene: TRBJ2-1; CDR3 DNA: TGCAGTGCTAGGGGGCTAGGGCTAGGTGAGCAGTTCTTC; CDR3 protein: CSARGLGLGEQFF
V gene: TRBV2; clone size: many; D gene: NA; J gene: TRBJ2-1; CDR3 DNA: TGTGCCAGCAGCGACCCCCTTGTTACCCATGAGCAGTTCTTC; CDR3 protein: CASSDPLVTHEQFF
V gene: TRBV10-3; clone size: many; D gene: TRBD2; J gene: TRBJ2-7; CDR3 DNA: TGTGCCATCAGTGTTGACACTAGCGGGAGTGGCGAGCAGTACTTC; CDR3 protein: CAISVDTSGSGEQYF
V gene: TRBV11-2; clone size: NA; D gene: NA; J gene: TRBJ2-1; CDR3 DNA: TGTGCCAGCAGCGCCGGACTGATTGAAGGGGTAGAGCAGTTCTTC; CDR3 protein: CASSAGLIEGVEQFF
V gene: TRBV10-2; clone size: NA; D gene: NA; J gene: TRBJ1-6; CDR3 DNA: TGCGCCAGCAGTGAGTCGATATTATTAGGGGGAATCGATTCACCCCTCCACTTT; CDR3 protein: CASSESILLGGIDSPLHF
V gene: TRBV2; clone size: NA; D gene: NA; J gene: TRBJ1-2; CDR3 DNA: TGTGCCAGCAGCTTGCGGGGACGGAGCTCGCCTCGCGGCTACACCTTC; CDR3 protein: CASSLRGRSSPRGYTF
V gene: TRBV9; clone size: NA; D gene: NA; J gene: TRBJ1-1; CDR3 DNA: TGTGCCAGCAGCCCAACAGTAAAGGAAGCTTTCTTT; CDR3 protein: CASSPTVKEAFF
V gene: TRBV20-1; clone size: many; D gene: NA; J gene: TRBJ2-3; CDR3 DNA: TGCAGTGCGCAAAGCGGCGATACGCAGTATTTT; CDR3 protein: CSAQSGDTQYF
V gene: TRBV20-1; clone size: many; D gene: TRBD2; J gene: TRBJ2-2; CDR3 DNA: TGCAGTGCTAGAGGGGTAGCGGGAAGGGACACCGGGGAGCTGTTTTTT; CDR3 protein: CSARGVAGRDTGELFF
V gene: TRBV9; clone size: many; D gene: NA; J gene: TRBJ1-1; CDR3 DNA: TGTGCCAGCAGCGTAGGGGGGGTCGGGACTGAAGCTTTCTTT; CDR3 protein: CASSVGGVGTEAFF
V gene: TRBV19; clone size: few; D gene: NA; J gene: TRBJ1-5; CDR3 DNA: TGTGCCAGTAGTATGCCGGCAGGCCTCAATCAGCCCCAGCATTTT; CDR3 protein: CASSMPAGLNQPQHF
V gene: TRBV5-8; clone size: NA; D gene: NA; J gene: TRBJ2-1; CDR3 DNA: TGTGCCAGCAGGCCTTTTACGTCAGGGGGGTCCTACAATGAGCAGTTCTTC; CDR3 protein: CASRPFTSGGSYNEQFF
V gene: TRBV19; clone size: few; D gene: TRBD1; J gene: TRBJ2-1; CDR3 DNA: TGTGCCAGTAGTAGAACAGGGGTGGGTAACAATGAGCAGTTCTTC; CDR3 protein: CASSRTGVGNNEQFF
V gene: TRBV30; clone size: many; D gene: TRBD1; J gene: TRBJ1-2; CDR3 DNA: TGTGCCTGGAGATGGACAGGTGTGGGTGGCTACACCTTC; CDR3 protein: CAWRWTGVGGYTF
V gene: TRBV10-1; clone size: many; D gene: NA; J gene: TRBJ2-3; CDR3 DNA: TGCGCCAGCAGTAAAACCTTCACAGATACGCAGTATTTT; CDR3 protein: CASSKTFTDTQYF
V gene: TRBV6-1; clone size: few; D gene: NA; J gene: TRBJ1-3; CDR3 DNA: TGTGCCAGCAGTGTCGACTCTGGAAACACCATATATTTT; CDR3 protein: CASSVDSGNTIYF